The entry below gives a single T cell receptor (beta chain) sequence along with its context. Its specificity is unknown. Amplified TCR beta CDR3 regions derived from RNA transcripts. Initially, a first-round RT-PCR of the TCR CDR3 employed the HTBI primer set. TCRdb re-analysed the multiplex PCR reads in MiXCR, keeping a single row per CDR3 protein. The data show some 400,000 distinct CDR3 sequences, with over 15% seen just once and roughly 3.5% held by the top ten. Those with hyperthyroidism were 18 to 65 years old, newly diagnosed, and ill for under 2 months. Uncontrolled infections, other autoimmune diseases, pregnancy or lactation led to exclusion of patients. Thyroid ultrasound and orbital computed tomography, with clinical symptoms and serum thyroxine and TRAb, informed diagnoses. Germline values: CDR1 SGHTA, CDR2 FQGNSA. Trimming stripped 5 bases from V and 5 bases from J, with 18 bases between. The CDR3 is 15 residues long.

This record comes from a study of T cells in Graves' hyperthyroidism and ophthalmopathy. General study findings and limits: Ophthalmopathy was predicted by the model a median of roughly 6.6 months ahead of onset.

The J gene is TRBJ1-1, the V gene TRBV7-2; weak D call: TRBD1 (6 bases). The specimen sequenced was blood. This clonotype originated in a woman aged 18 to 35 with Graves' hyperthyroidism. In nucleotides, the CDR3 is TGTGCCAGCAGCCTCCCCCCACAGGGAGGAACTGAAGCTTTCTTT. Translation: CASSLPPQGGTEAFF. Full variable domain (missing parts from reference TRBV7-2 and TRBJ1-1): GAGVSQSPSNKVTEKGKDVELRCDPISGHTALYWYRQSLGQGLEFLIYFQGNSAPDKSGLPSDRFSAERTGGSVSTLTIQRTQQEDSAVYLCASSLPPQGGTEAFFGQGTRLTVV.